What follows describes a single T cell receptor beta chain. The data stem from a study of blood T cell repertoires in COVID-19. Study overall: Nucleic acid was either cDNA or gDNA, and it came from T cells, B-cell-depleted T cells, or PBMCs.

This CDR3 comprises 11 residues. Germline V gene lookup returns CDR1 SNHLY and CDR2 FYNNEI. Trimming removed 3 bases at V and 8 bases at J, with 5 bases between. Some clones are missing from TCRdb's copy, which holds only in-frame ones; the method was immunoSEQ multiplex PCR. The table lists fewer than 350,000 clones, 70% to 90% of them singletons, with roughly 12% in the top ten. Sequencing was performed on peripheral blood. This chain uses TRBV2 with TRBJ2-1; D gene unclear. This clonotype was sampled from a woman aged 25 to 39 with COVID-19, enrolled during active disease. CDR3: CASSDTDEQFF. CDR3 DNA sequence: TGTGCCAGCAGTGATACAGATGAGCAGTTCTTC.